The sequence of this T cell receptor (beta chain) was determined in a study of CD8+ T cells in alopecia areata. Regarding the study as a whole: Clonality in lesional scalp, especially alopecia totalis/universalis, exceeded that of normal scalp.

This clone was seen a few times. Its antigen is currently unknown. All gene names here are mouse names. The sequence runs out 4 residues before the end of the CDR3; the remainder is reconstructed from the germline J gene. Reverse transcribed after extraction, RNA yielded cDNA as the sequencing template. Measured with immunoSEQ multiplex PCR; TCRdb has only the in-frame clones, and not every one. Altogether over 100,000 clones were found in the sample, and no singletons occur. CDR1 FNHDT and CDR2 SITEND come from the germline V gene (reference sequence). The CDR3 loop spans 17 amino acids. Trimming removed 2 bases at V and 1 base at J, with 17 bases between.

This chain links TRBV19 with TRBJ2-3; D possibly corresponds to TRBD1 (6 bases). The sample consisted of lesional skin. The receptor comes from a C3H/HeJ mouse with alopecia areata. Strain haplotype (MHC): H2-k. The sequenced part of the CDR3 DNA is TGTGCCAGCAGTATTGTCGGGGCAGGGGAGGGTGCAGAA. Translation: CASSIVGAGEGAE. The CDR3, in full, reads CASSIVGAGEGAETLYF.